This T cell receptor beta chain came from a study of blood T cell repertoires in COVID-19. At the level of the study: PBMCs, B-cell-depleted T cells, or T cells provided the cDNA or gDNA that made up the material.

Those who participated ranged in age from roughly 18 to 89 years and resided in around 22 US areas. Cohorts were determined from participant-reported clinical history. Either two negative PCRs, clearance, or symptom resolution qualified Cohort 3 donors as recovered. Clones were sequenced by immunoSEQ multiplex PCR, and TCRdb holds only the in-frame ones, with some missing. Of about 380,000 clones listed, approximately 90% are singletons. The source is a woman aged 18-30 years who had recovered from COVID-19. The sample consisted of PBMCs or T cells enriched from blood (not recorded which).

In DNA, the CDR3 is TGTGCCAGCAGCTTGGAGGGACTACGGGGATCCTACGAGCAGTACTTC. This gives the protein CASSLEGLRGSYEQYF. The chain joins TRBV5-6 to TRBJ2-7; TRBD2 agrees at 7 bases. This CDR3 is built from 16 residues. V gave up 0 bases and J gave up 1 base; unmatched junction bases: 7. Germline V lookup: CDR1 SGHDT, CDR2 YYEEEE.